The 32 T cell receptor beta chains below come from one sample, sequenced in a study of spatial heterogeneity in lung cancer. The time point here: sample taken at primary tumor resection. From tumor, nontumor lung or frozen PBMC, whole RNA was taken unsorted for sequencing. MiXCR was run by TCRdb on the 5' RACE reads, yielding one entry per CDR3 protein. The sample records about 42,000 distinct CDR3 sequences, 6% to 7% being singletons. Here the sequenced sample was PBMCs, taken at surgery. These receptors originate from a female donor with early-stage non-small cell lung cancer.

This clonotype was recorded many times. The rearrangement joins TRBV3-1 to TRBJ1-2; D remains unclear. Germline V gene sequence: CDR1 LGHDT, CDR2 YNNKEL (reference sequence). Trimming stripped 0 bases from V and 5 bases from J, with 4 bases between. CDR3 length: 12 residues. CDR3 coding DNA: TGTGCCAGCAGCCAAGAGTTTTATGGCTACACCTTC. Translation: CASSQEFYGYTF.

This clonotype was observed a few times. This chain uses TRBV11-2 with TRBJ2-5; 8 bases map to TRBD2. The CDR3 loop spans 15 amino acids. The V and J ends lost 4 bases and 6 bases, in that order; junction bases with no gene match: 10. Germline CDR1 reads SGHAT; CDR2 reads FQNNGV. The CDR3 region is CASSSGTSQRKTQYF. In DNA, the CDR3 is TGTGCCAGCAGCTCCGGGACTAGTCAACGAAAGACCCAGTACTTC.

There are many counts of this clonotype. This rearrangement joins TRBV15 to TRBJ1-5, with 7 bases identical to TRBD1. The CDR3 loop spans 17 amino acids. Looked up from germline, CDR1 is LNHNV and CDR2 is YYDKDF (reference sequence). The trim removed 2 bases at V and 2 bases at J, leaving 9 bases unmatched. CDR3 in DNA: TGTGCCACCAGCAGACAACCGCAGGGGGGACGCAATCAGCCCCAGCATTTT. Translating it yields CATSRQPQGGRNQPQHF.

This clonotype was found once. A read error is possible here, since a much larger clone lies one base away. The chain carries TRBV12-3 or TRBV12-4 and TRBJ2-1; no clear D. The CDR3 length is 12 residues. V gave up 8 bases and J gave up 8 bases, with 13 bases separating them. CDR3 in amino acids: CASLIRVHEQFF. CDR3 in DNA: TGTGCCAGCCTAATACGTGTGCATGAGCAGTTCTTC.

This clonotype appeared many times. The CDR3 sequence is CASSPLASVSNQPQHF. In DNA, the CDR3 is TGTGCCAGCAGTCCCCTTGCGAGCGTGAGCAATCAGCCCCAGCATTTT. The V call is TRBV12-3 or TRBV12-4, the J call TRBJ1-5; D unresolved. This CDR3 is 16 amino acids long. The V end was cut by 5 bases, the J end by 1 base, with 15 bases between.

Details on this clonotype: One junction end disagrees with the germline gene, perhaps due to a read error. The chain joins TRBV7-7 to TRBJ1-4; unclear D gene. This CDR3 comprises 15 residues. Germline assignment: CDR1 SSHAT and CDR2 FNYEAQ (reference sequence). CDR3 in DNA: TGTGCTAGCAGCTTAGAGGACTTAACTAATGAAAAACTGTTTTTT. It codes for CASSLEDLTNEKLFF. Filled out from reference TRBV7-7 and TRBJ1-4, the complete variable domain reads GAGVSQSPRYKVTKRGQDVTLRCDPISSHATLYWYQQALGQGPEFLTYFNYEAQPDKSGLPSDRFSAERPEGSISTLTIQRTEQRDSAMYRCASSLEDLTNEKLFFGSGTQLSVL.

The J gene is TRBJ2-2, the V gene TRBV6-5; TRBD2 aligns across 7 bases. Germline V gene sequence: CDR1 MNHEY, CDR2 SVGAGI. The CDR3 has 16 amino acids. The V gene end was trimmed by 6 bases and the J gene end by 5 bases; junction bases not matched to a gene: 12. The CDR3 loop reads CASSEPYLAATGELFF. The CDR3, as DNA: TGTGCCAGCAGCGAGCCGTACCTAGCGGCGACCGGGGAGCTGTTTTTT.

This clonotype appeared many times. CDR3 protein: CASSLGLATYNEQFF. The CDR3 DNA follows: TGCGCCAGCAGCTTGGGACTAGCCACCTACAATGAGCAGTTCTTC. The V and J genes are TRBV5-1 and TRBJ2-1; 7 positions match TRBD2. Per the germline V gene, CDR1 is SGHRS and CDR2 is YFSETQ. After removal of 0 bases from V and 2 bases from J, the junction contained 2 bases not matched to a gene. CDR3 length equals 15 residues.

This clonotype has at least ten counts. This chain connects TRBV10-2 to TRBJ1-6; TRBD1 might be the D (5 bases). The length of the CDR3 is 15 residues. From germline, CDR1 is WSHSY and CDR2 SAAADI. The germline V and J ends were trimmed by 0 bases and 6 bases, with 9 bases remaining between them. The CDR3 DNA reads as TGCGCCAGCAGTGAGTCGAAGGGGATTAATTCACCCCTCCACTTT. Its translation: CASSESKGINSPLHF.

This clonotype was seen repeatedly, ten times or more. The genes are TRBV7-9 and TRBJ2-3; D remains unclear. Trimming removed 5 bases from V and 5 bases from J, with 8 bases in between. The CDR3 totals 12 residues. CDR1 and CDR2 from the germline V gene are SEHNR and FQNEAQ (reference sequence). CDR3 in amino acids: CASSQGGDTQYF. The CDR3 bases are TGTGCCAGCAGCCAAGGCGGAGATACGCAGTATTTT.

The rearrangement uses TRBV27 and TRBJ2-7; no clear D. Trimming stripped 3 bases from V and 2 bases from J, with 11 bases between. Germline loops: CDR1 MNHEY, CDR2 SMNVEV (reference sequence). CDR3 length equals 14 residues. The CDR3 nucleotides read TGTGCCAGCAGTTTTTCCAGCGCAACCTACGAGCAGTACTTC. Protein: CASSFSSATYEQYF.

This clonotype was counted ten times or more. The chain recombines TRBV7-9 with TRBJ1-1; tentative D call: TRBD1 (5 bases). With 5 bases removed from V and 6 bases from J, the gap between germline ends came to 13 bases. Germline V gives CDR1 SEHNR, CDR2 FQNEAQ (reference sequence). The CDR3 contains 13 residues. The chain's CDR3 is CASSRDSRPEAFF. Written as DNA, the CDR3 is TGTGCCAGCAGCAGAGACAGCCGACCTGAAGCTTTCTTT.

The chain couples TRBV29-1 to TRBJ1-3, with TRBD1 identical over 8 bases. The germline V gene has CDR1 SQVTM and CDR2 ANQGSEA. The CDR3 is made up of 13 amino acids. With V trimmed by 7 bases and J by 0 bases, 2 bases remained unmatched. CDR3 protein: CSAGTGSGNTIYF. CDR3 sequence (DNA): TGCAGCGCAGGGACAGGCTCTGGAAACACCATATATTTT.

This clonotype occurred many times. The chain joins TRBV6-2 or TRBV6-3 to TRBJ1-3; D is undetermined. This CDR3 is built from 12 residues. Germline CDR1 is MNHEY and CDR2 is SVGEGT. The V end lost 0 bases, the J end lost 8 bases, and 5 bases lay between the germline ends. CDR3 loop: CASSYSTHTIYF. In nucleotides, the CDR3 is TGTGCCAGCAGTTACTCGACCCACACCATATATTTT.

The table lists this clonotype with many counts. The CDR3 reads CASSLQATFQPQHF. In nucleotides, the CDR3 is TGTGCCAGCAGTTTACAAGCCACCTTTCAGCCCCAGCATTTT. This rearrangement joins TRBV12-3 or TRBV12-4 to TRBJ1-5, with D unresolved. The ends were cut back, 2 bases at V and 6 bases at J, with 11 bases in the middle. CDR3 length: 14 amino acids.

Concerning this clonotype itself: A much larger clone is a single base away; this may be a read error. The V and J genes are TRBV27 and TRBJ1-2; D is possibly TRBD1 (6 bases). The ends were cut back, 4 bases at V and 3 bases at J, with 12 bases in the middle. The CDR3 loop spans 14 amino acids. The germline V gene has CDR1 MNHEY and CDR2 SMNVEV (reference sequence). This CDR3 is CASSSGGHYYGYTF. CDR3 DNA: TGTGCCAGCAGTTCGGGGGGGCATTACTATGGCTACACCTTC.

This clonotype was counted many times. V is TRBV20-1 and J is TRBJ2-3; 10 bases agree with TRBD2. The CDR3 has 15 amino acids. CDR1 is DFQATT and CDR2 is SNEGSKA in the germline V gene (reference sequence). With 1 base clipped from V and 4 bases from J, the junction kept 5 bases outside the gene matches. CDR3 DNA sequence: TGCAGTGCTAGAGTTGCTAGCGGGGGAGCAGATACGCAGTATTTT. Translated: CSARVASGGADTQYF.

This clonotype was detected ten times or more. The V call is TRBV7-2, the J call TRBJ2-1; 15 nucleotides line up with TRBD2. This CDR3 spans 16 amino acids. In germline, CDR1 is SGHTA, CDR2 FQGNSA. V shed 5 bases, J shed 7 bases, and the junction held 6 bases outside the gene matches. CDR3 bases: TGTGCCAGCAGCCCCGGACTAGCGGGGGGGCAAAATGAGCAGTTCTTC. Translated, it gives CASSPGLAGGQNEQFF.

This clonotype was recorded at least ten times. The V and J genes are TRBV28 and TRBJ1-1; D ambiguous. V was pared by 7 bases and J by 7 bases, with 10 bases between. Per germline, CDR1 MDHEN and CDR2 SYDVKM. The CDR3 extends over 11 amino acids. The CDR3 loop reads CASTAQVEAFF. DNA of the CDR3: TGTGCCAGCACCGCGCAGGTTGAAGCTTTCTTT.

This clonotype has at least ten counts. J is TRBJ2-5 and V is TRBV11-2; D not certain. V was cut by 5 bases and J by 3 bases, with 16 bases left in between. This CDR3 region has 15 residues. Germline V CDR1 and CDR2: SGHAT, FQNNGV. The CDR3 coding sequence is TGTGCCAGCAGCCCCCGGAACGTGGGGAAAGAGACCCAGTACTTC. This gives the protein CASSPRNVGKETQYF.

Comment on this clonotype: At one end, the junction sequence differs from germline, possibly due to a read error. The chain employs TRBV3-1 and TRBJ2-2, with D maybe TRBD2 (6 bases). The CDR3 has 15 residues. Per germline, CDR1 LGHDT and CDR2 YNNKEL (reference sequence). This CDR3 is CASQAGTWNTGEPFF. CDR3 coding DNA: TGTGCCAGTCAAGCCGGGACTTGGAACACCGGGGAGCCGTTTTTT.

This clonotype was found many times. This chain's CDR3 is CASRRTSGVNTGELFF. As DNA, the CDR3 is TGTGCCAGCAGAAGGACTAGCGGGGTTAACACCGGGGAGCTGTTTTTT. The chain has TRBV6-5 and TRBJ2-2; 12 bases are a match to TRBD2. The CDR3 is 16 residues long. Trimming at V came to 6 bases and at J to 2 bases, leaving 4 bases not matched to a gene. Germline V gene sequence: CDR1 MNHEY, CDR2 SVGAGI.

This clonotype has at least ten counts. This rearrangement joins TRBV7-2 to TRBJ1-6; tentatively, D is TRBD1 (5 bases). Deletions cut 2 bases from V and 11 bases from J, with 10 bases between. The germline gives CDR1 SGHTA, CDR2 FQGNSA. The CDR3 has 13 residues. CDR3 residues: CASSLIQATPLHF. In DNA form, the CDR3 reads TGTGCCAGCAGCTTAATACAGGCAACACCCCTCCACTTT. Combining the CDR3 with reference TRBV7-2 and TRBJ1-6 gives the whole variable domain GAGVSQSPSNKVTEKGKDVELRCDPISGHTALYWYRQSLGQGLEFLIYFQGNSAPDKSGLPSDRFSAERTGGSVSTLTIQRTQQEDSAVYLCASSLIQATPLHFGNGTRLTVT.

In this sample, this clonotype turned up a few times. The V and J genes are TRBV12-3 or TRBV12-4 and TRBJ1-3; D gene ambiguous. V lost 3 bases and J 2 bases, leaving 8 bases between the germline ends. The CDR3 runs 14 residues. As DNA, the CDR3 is TGTGCCAGCAGTTTGGTAGAAACTGGAAACACCATATATTTT. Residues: CASSLVETGNTIYF.

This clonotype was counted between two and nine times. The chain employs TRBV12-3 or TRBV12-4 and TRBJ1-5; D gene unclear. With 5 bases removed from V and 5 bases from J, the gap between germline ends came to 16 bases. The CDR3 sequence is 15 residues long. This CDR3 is CASSPQDPSDQPQHF. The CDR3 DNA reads TGTGCCAGCAGTCCCCAGGACCCTTCGGATCAGCCCCAGCATTTT.

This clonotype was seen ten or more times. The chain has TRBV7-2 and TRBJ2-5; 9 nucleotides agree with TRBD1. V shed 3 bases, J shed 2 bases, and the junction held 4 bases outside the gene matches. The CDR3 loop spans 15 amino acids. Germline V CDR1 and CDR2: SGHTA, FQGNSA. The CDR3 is CASSLGQGTQETQYF. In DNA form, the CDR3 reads TGTGCCAGCAGCTTGGGACAGGGAACACAAGAGACCCAGTACTTC.

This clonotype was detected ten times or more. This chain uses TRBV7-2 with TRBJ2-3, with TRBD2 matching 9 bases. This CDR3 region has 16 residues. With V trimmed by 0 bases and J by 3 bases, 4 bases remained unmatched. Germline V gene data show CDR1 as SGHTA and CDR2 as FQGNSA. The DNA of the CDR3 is TGTGCCAGCAGCTTAGCGGGCGGGGGGGCAACAGATACGCAGTATTTT. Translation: CASSLAGGGATDTQYF.

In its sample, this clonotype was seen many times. CDR3 bases: TGTGCCAGCTCACGTGGGACAGGGGGCGAATTCTATGGCTACACCTTC. Translated: CASSRGTGGEFYGYTF. The chain combines TRBV18 with TRBJ1-2, with 12 bases that match TRBD1. The CDR3 is 16 residues long. The junction had 7 bases not matched to a gene; V was cut back by 4 bases and J by 4 bases. Germline CDR1 KGHSH, CDR2 LQKENI.

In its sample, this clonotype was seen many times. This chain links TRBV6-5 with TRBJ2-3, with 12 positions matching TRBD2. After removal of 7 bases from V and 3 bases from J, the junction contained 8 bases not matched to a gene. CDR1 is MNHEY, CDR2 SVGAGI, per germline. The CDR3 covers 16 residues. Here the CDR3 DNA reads TGTGCCAGCACCACTAGCGGGGGGTTCTCAACAGATACGCAGTATTTT. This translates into CASTTSGGFSTDTQYF.

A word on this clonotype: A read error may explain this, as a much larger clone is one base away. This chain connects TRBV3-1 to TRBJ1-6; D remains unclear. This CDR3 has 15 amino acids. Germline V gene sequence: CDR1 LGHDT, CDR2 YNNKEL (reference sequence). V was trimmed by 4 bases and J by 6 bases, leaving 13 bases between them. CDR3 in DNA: TGTGCCAGCAGCCCAAACTCACAGCCTAATTCACCCCTCCACTTT. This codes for CASSPNSQPNSPLHF.

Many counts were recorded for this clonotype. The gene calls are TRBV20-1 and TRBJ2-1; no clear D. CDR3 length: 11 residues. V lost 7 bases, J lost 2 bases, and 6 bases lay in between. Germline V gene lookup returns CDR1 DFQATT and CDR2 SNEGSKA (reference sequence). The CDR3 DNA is TGCAGTGTACTCCCCTACAATGAGCAGTTCTTC. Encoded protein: CSVLPYNEQFF.

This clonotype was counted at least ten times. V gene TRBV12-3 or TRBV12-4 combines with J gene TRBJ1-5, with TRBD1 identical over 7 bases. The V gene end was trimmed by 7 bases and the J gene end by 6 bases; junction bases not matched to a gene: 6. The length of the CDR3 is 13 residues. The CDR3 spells CASTPGGGQPQHF. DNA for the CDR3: TGTGCCAGCACCCCAGGGGGGGGTCAGCCCCAGCATTTT.